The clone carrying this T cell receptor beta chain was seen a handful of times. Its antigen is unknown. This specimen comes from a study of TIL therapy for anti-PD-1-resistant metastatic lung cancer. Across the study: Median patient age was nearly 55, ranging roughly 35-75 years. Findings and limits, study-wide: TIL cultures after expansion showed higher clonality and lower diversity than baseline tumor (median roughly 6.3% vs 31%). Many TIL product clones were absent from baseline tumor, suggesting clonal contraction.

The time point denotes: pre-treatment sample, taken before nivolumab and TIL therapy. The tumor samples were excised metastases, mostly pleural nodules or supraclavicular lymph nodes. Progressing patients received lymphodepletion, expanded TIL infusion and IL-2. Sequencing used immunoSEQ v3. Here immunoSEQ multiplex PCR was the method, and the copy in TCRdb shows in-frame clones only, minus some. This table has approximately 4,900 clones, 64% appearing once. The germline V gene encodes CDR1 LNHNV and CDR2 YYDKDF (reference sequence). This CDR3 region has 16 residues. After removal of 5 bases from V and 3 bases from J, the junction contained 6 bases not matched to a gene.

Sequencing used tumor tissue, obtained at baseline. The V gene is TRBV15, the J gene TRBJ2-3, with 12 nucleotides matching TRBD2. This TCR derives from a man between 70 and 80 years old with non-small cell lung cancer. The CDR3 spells CATSLAGGRGTDTQYF. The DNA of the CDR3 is TGTGCCACCAGCCTAGCGGGAGGGCGGGGGACAGATACGCAGTATTTT.